The 23 T cell receptor beta chains below all came from one sample that was sequenced in a study of blood T cell repertoires in COVID-19. Produced via immunoSEQ multiplex PCR; TCRdb's table is partial and in-frame only. The data hold fewer than 400,000 clones, with approximately 85% observed a single time. The specimen sequenced was PBMCs or T cells enriched from blood (not recorded which). The receptors were gathered from a man aged 25-45 years who had recovered from COVID-19.

The chain is built from TRBV24-1 and TRBJ1-2, with 7 bases identical to TRBD1. The trim removed 2 bases at V and 4 bases at J, leaving 6 bases unmatched. This CDR3 is built from 15 residues. The V gene's germline CDR1 is KGHDR and CDR2 SFDVKD. The chain's CDR3 is CATSDSDRDSYGYTF. The CDR3, as DNA: TGTGCCACCAGTGATTCGGACCGGGACAGCTATGGCTACACCTTC.

This clone was counted only a few times. The CDR3 nucleotides read TGCGCCAGCAGCACTCCCCGACAGGGTTCCTACAATGAGCAGTTCTTC. Translating gives CASSTPRQGSYNEQFF. V and J are TRBV4-1 and TRBJ2-1; the match to TRBD1 covers 7 bases. The germline gives CDR1 MGHRA, CDR2 YSYEKL. The trim removed 5 bases at V and 1 base at J, leaving 8 bases unmatched. This CDR3 has 16 amino acids.

V and J are TRBV30 and TRBJ2-2; tentatively, D is TRBD2 (5 bases). The CDR3 is made up of 16 amino acids. CDR1 is GTSNPN, CDR2 SVGIG, per germline (reference sequence). Trimming cost V 3 bases and J 5 bases, with 19 bases left between them. This chain's CDR3 is CAWSPRGRRRTGELFF. The CDR3 DNA reads as TGTGCCTGGAGCCCGCGAGGGAGAAGGCGAACCGGGGAGCTGTTTTTT.

This clone was observed a few times. The V gene is TRBV5-5, the J gene TRBJ2-7; D perhaps matches TRBD1 (6 bases). This CDR3 spans 15 amino acids. Germline V lookup: CDR1 SGHKS, CDR2 YYEKEE (reference sequence). Trimming left V 4 bases short and J 4 bases short, with 18 bases between. CDR3 residues: CASSLWTEGWYEQYF. Written as DNA, the CDR3 is TGTGCCAGCAGCCTTTGGACAGAAGGATGGTACGAGCAGTACTTC.

To note about this clone: This sample includes further DNA sequences coding for the same CDR3. The chain links TRBV19 to TRBJ1-2, with TRBD1 identical over 9 bases. The CDR3 consists of 13 residues. Germline CDR1 LNHDA, CDR2 SQIVND (reference sequence). The V gene end was trimmed by 8 bases and the J gene end by 6 bases; junction bases not matched to a gene: 7. The CDR3 protein is CASGDRGANGYTF. The CDR3 bases are TGTGCCAGTGGCGACAGGGGGGCGAATGGCTACACCTTC.

This chain links TRBV29-1 with TRBJ2-7; 8 bases are shared with TRBD1. Trimming cost V 5 bases and J 2 bases; bases outside gene matches: 5. Germline loops: CDR1 SQVTM, CDR2 ANQGSEA. CDR3 length: 13 amino acids. DNA of the CDR3: TGCAGCGTTACCGGGACAGGACCCTACGAGCAGTACTTC. This gives the protein CSVTGTGPYEQYF.

CDR3 sequence (DNA): TGTGCCAGCCGACAGGGGGATCAGCCCCAGCATTTT. Protein sequence: CASRQGDQPQHF. The chain recombines TRBV19 with TRBJ1-5, with 9 bases aligning to TRBD1. Trimming removed 9 bases from V and 5 bases from J; junction bases left unmatched: 2. The CDR3 is 12 residues long. Germline V lookup: CDR1 LNHDA, CDR2 SQIVND (reference sequence).

Only one count was recorded for this clone. The chain employs TRBV7-2 and TRBJ2-1; 7 bases are shared with TRBD2. Germline CDR1 reads SGHTA; CDR2 reads FQGNSA. There are 14 residues in the CDR3. With V trimmed by 5 bases and J by 3 bases, 4 bases remained unmatched. CDR3 region: CASSPSGFYNEQFF. The CDR3, as DNA: TGTGCCAGCAGCCCTAGCGGTTTCTACAATGAGCAGTTCTTC.

The chain employs TRBV5-1 and TRBJ1-1, with TRBD1 identical over 7 bases. Germline lookup yields CDR1 SGHRS and CDR2 YFSETQ. After removal of 0 bases from V and 5 bases from J, the junction contained 7 bases not matched to a gene. The CDR3 has 15 residues. The CDR3 protein is CASSLGTGRGTEAFF. The CDR3 nucleotides are TGCGCCAGCAGCTTGGGGACAGGAAGAGGGACTGAAGCTTTCTTT. The full variable domain, rest sourced from reference TRBV5-1 and TRBJ1-1, is KAGVTQTPRYLIKTRGQQVTLSCSPISGHRSVSWYQQTPGQGLQFLFEYFSETQRNKGNFPGRFSGRQFSNSRSEMNVSTLELGDSALYLCASSLGTGRGTEAFFGQGTRLTVV.

The gene calls are TRBV15 and TRBJ1-1, with 9 bases fitting TRBD1. Germline V gene sequence: CDR1 LNHNV, CDR2 YYDKDF (reference sequence). Unmatched junction bases numbered 14, after V lost 8 bases and J lost 4 bases. This CDR3 has 16 residues. CDR3 DNA: TGTGCCACCCGGACAGGGGCGCAGTTCCAGGGCACTGAAGCTTTCTTT. It yields the protein CATRTGAQFQGTEAFF.

This clone was observed a few times. A clone one base away is much larger, so this may be a read error. The chain links TRBV7-2 to TRBJ2-5; D call uncertain. V lost 5 bases and J 5 bases, leaving 6 bases between the germline ends. This CDR3 has 11 amino acids. CDR1 is SGHTA, CDR2 FQGNSA, per germline. The CDR3 here is CASSPLETQYF. CDR3 nucleotides: TGTGCCAGCAGCCCCCTGGAGACCCAGTACTTC. The complete variable domain, with remaining parts taken from reference TRBV7-2 and TRBJ2-5, reads GAGVSQSPSNKVTEKGKDVELRCDPISGHTALYWYRQSLGQGLEFLIYFQGNSAPDKSGLPSDRFSAERTGGSVSTLTIQRTQQEDSAVYLCASSPLETQYFGPGTRLLVL.

As for this clone: The germline gene is not matched at one end of the junction; a read error may be the cause. The chain couples TRBV7-7 to TRBJ2-1; 8 bases align to TRBD1. This CDR3 spans 15 amino acids. The germline V gene has CDR1 SSHAT and CDR2 FNYEAQ (reference sequence). DNA for the CDR3: TGTGCTAGCAGCTCTGGGACAGGAGTATACAATGAGCAGTTCTTC. This translates into CASSSGTGVYNEQFF.

The V call is TRBV3-1 (or the pseudogene TRBV3-2), the J call TRBJ1-2; 8 bases fit TRBD1. This CDR3 contains 15 residues. The J segment lost 7 bases and the V segment lost 1 base, leaving 8 bases of the junction unmatched. Germline CDR1 LGHDT, CDR2 YNNKEL (reference sequence). CDR3 sequence: CASSQVGQGAVGYTF. The CDR3 DNA is TGTGCCAGCAGCCAAGTGGGGCAGGGGGCTGTTGGCTACACCTTC.

The genes are TRBV19 and TRBJ2-7, with no clear D. V lost 2 bases and J lost 0, with 11 bases in between. The CDR3 length is 15 residues. Germline CDR1 and CDR2: LNHDA and SQIVND (reference sequence). The CDR3 is CASSIRSYASYEQYF. For the CDR3, the DNA is TGTGCCAGTAGTATAAGGAGTTATGCCTCCTACGAGCAGTACTTC.

This chain connects TRBV9 to TRBJ2-7; the D gene is possibly TRBD2 (5 bases). This CDR3 is 15 amino acids long. Germline-derived CDR1 and CDR2 are SGDLS and YYNGEE. The V and J ends lost 0 bases and 7 bases respectively, with 17 bases between them. The CDR3 coding sequence is TGTGCCAGCAGCGTAGCTACGGGGATTTATTCGGAGCAGTACTTC. This encodes CASSVATGIYSEQYF.

The chain links TRBV14 to TRBJ1-1; 9 bases map to TRBD1. Germline CDR1 and CDR2: SGHDN and FVKESK. This CDR3 contains 14 residues. The J segment lost 6 bases and the V segment lost 8 bases, leaving 10 bases of the junction unmatched. The CDR3 nucleotides read TGTGCCAGCCGCGGGACAGGGCCGGCCGCTGAAGCTTTCTTT. Translation: CASRGTGPAAEAFF. Filled out from reference TRBV14 and TRBJ1-1, the complete variable domain reads EAGVTQFPSHSVIEKGQTVTLRCDPISGHDNLYWYRRVMGKEIKFLLHFVKESKQDESGMPNNRFLAERTGGTYSTLKVQPAELEDSGVYFCASRGTGPAAEAFFGQGTRLTVV.

The chain links TRBV4-3 to TRBJ1-2; D is possibly TRBD1 (5 bases). Trimming shortened V by 0 bases and J by 4 bases, and 9 bases separated the two germline ends. This CDR3 is 14 amino acids long. Per germline, CDR1 LGHNA and CDR2 YSLEER. The DNA of the CDR3 is TGCGCCAGCAGCCAAGATCGCAGGGTCTATGGCTACACCTTC. Amino acid sequence: CASSQDRRVYGYTF.

The gene calls are TRBV5-1 and TRBJ2-7; TRBD2 agrees at 12 bases. This CDR3 comprises 20 residues. V was pared by 4 bases and J by 0 bases, with 17 bases of the junction left unmatched. Germline CDR1 SGHRS, CDR2 YFSETQ. The CDR3 region is CASSRGTTSGGTPSSYEQYF. CDR3 nucleotide sequence: TGCGCCAGCAGCCGAGGGACCACTAGCGGGGGGACCCCGAGCTCCTACGAGCAGTACTTC.

The J gene is TRBJ1-5, the V gene TRBV3-1 (or the pseudogene TRBV3-2); D perhaps matches TRBD1 (6 bases). The germline CDR1 and CDR2 sequences are LGHDT and YNNKEL (reference sequence). The CDR3 runs 15 residues. The ends were cut back, 1 base at V and 2 bases at J, with 9 bases in the middle. This chain's CDR3 is CASSQGAGGNQPQHF. CDR3 DNA sequence: TGTGCCAGCAGCCAAGGGGCAGGGGGCAATCAGCCCCAGCATTTT.

V and J are TRBV19 and TRBJ1-2; 7 nucleotides align to TRBD1. Germline V gene sequence: CDR1 LNHDA, CDR2 SQIVND (reference sequence). The junction had 16 bases not matched to a gene; V was cut back by 4 bases and J by 14 bases. The length of the CDR3 is 14 residues. The CDR3 sequence is CASSSRDSRIAWTF. CDR3 bases: TGTGCCAGTAGTAGTAGGGACAGCCGTATAGCTTGGACCTTC.

The chain joins TRBV2 to TRBJ2-7; tentatively, D is TRBD1 (6 bases). The CDR3 consists of 12 residues. V was pared by 6 bases and J by 6 bases, with 12 bases between. Germline CDR1 SNHLY, CDR2 FYNNEI. The CDR3 bases are TGTGCCAGCAGCGAGAGACAGGCCGAGCAGTACTTC. The encoded protein is CASSERQAEQYF.

The chain couples TRBV6-5 to TRBJ1-4; D not certain. The CDR3 contains 14 residues. The V end lost 5 bases, the J end lost 7 bases, and 14 bases lay between the germline ends. The germline CDR1 and CDR2 sequences are MNHEY and SVGAGI. CDR3 loop: CASSNLGSGEKLFF. The CDR3 nucleotides are TGTGCCAGCAGTAACCTGGGCTCTGGTGAAAAACTGTTTTTT.

The rearrangement links TRBV7-9 to TRBJ1-4; D is possibly TRBD1 (5 bases). The germline V gene has CDR1 SEHNR and CDR2 FQNEAQ (reference sequence). This CDR3 spans 14 amino acids. Between the trimmed V and J ends, which lost 6 bases and 5 bases, there was a span of 13 bases. Here the CDR3 DNA reads TGTGCCAGCAGTGATGACAGATACAATGAAAAACTGTTTTTT. Translating gives CASSDDRYNEKLFF.